This TCR beta chain was obtained from a study of graft-versus-host responses after intestinal transplantation (dated by TCRdb to the early 2020s). At the level of the whole study: The transplants that recipients got were multivisceral, liver-intestinal, or isolated intestinal. Alloreactive clones were identified by sequencing pre-transplant mixed lymphocyte reaction products and comparing them with unstimulated pre-transplant donor and recipient T cells. Every recipient was given anti-thymocyte globulin induction, followed by about three years of maintenance tacrolimus and steroids. Samples from a few later patients were sequenced in-house on an Illumina MiSeq with MiXCR processing rather than by the commercial service. A cohort of fewer than 25 intestinal transplant recipients, including one retransplant, was enrolled, and 3 patients lacking pretransplant specimens were excluded. A peak of at least 4% donor T cells among recipient peripheral blood mononuclear cells was the definition used for donor T cell macrochimerism. Bulk TCR-beta CDR3 sequencing was used to track graft-versus-host and host-versus-graft alloreactive T cell clones in the graft, circulation and bone marrow after intestinal transplantation. General conclusions and limits of the study: High GvH to HvG T cell clonal ratios were observed in the allografts of patients with donor T cell macrochimerism. Peak levels of circulating GvH clones were associated with declines in HvG clones early after transplant. Conclusions were limited by the relatively low number and heterogeneity of intestinal transplant patients. GvH clones turned up in recipient bone marrow, with some appearing earlier in ileal mucosa or blood, a pattern consistent with an intestinal mucosal origin.

Counted from cysteine to phenylalanine, this CDR3 has 15 amino acids. Just CDR3 DNA is preserved here, 45 bases in frame from base 1. The CDR1 and CDR2 encoded by the germline V gene (reference sequence) are LNHDA and SQIVND. After removal of 4 bases from V and 3 bases from J, the junction retains 8 bases not matched to a gene. In the first month after transplant, blood samples were collected up to 4 times, and after that at least monthly when available. The method behind the library was the immunoSEQ multiplex PCR assay. Adaptive Biotechnologies carried out high-throughput TCR-beta CDR3 sequencing of genomic DNA for most patients. In the authors' own workflow: TCR sequencing data for around 19 patients were retrieved from Adaptive's ImmunoSEQ software; three other patients were processed with MiXCR and VDJtools. Because the origin of CDR3 nucleotide sequences shared between donor and recipient could not be assigned, those sequences were removed. To be classed as alloreactive, a clone needed at least 2-fold expansion over unstimulated cells and a minimum CFSE-low frequency of 0.002% (template counts) or 0.001% (read counts). Mappable clones were those detected in sequenced pre-transplant spleen, lymph node, or MLR CFSE-low populations of the donor or recipient. The cumulative frequency of alloreactive clones was calculated as a percentage of all sequences, weighted by copy number. As stored in TCRdb, this immuneACCESS dataset retains in-frame rearrangements with V and J assigned. A fraction of the clones does not appear; measured against another copy, unresolved V genes explain less than half of the discrepancy, and the remainder lacks a known reason. D and trimming come from the DNA, and the V and J calls and clone size come from that table. The sample table lists roughly 10,000 clones, around 94% of them with a count of one. Jointly, the top ten make up about 2.2% of the sample.

A note on this clone: Which antigen it targets is not known. There are no base qualities to consult, and no much larger clone falls within one base.

The chain is encoded by TRBV19 joined to TRBJ2-7; 8 nucleotides in the junction match TRBD1. The TCR comes from a human patient who received an intestinal transplant, so some T cells may come from the graft donor. The sequences come from PBMCs, collected 8 days after intestinal transplant. The DNA sequence is as follows: TGTGCCAGTAGTACCGAAGACAGGGGTTACTACGAGCAGTACTTC. Its protein reads: CASSTEDRGYYEQYF.